The clone carrying this T cell receptor beta chain was seen a few times. The antigen remains undetermined. The CDR3 consists of 13 residues. The germline gives CDR1 SGHRS, CDR2 YFSETQ. Trimming removed 6 bases at V and 5 bases at J, with 11 bases between. The sample belongs to a study of cytomegalovirus exposure and HLA in healthy donors. Study background: A later analysis reported the approximately 120 validation repertoires used the same platform as the 550 to 800 first-cohort repertoires.

The donors belonged to the 120-subject validation cohort, separate from the approximately 700-subject first cohort. Findings of the study overall: A list of roughly 180 TCR beta chains associated with cytomegalovirus was given.

Clones were sequenced by immunoSEQ multiplex PCR, and TCRdb holds only the in-frame ones, with some missing. Of 150,000 or so clones detected, roughly nine tenths appear once; the ten largest clones hold around 1.2%. The source of this sequence is a woman younger than 30 in good health and CMV-seronegative. Sequencing used PBMCs. The genes are TRBV5-1 and TRBJ1-4; unclear D gene. CDR3 bases: TGCGCCAGCACCACAGCGGGAAATGAAAAACTGTTTTTT. The encoded protein is CASTTAGNEKLFF.